Relative to its sample, the clone carrying this T cell receptor (beta chain) is medium-sized. Antigen: not known. A single record per CDR3 protein comes from TCRdb applying MiXCR to the 5' RACE reads. The table lists about 6,100 distinct CDR3 sequences, around a fifth of them singletons. This entry belongs to a study of T-cell memory formation after mild COVID-19. Findings of the study overall: Some clones that responded turned up in pre-infection memory, which suggests that cross-reactive memory joined in. Most CD4+ clones that shrank were in CM and EM, while CD8+ ones turned up in EMRA.

From germline, CDR1 is SGHAT and CDR2 FQNNGV. The CDR3 has 16 residues. J gave up 2 bases and V 5 bases, and 9 bases lay outside the gene matches. The sequenced material came from PBMCs or a T cell subset sorted from them (not recorded which). V gene TRBV11-2 combines with J gene TRBJ2-1, with 7 bases that match TRBD2. The sequence was obtained from an adult woman who had mild COVID-19 (a few samples of this study predate the infection). Cell type and time point are not known. CDR3 nucleotide sequence: TGTGCCAGCAGCCAGTTGGGGGGGACCACCTACAATGAGCAGTTCTTC. It is translated as CASSQLGGTTYNEQFF.